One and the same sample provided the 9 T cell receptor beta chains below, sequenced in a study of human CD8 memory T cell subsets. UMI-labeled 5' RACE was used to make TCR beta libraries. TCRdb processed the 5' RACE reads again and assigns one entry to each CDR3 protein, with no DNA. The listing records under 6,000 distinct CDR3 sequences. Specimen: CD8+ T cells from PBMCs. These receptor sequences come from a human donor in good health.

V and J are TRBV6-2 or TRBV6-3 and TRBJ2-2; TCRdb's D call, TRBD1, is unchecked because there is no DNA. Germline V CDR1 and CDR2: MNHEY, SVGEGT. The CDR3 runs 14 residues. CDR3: CASRGTADTGELFF.

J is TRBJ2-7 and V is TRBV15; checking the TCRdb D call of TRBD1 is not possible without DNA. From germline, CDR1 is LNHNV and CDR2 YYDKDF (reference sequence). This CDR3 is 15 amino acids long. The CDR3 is CATSGHRDGAYEQYF.

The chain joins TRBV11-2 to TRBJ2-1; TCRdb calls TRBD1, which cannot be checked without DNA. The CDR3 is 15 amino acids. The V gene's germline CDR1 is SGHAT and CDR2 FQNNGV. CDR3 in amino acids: CASSLGPTPGNEQFF. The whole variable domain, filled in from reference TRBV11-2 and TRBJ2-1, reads EAGVAQSPRYKIIEKRQSVAFWCNPISGHATLYWYQQILGQGPKLLIQFQNNGVVDDSQLPKDRFSAERLKGVDSTLKIQPAKLEDSAVYLCASSLGPTPGNEQFFGPGTRLTVL.

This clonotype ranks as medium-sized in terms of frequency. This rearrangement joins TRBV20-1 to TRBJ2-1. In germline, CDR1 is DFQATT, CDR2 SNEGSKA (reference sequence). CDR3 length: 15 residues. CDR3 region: CSARDMASSYNEQFF.

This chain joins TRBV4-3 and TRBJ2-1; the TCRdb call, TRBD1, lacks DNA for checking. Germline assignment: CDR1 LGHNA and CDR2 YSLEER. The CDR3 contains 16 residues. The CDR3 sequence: CASSQDPGTGSNEQFF.

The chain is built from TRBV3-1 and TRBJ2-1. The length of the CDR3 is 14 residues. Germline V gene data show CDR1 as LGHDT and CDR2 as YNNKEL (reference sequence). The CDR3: CASSQDRGYNEQFF.

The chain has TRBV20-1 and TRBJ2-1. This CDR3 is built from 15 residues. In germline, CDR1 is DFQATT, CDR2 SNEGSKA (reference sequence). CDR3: CSARYNPSSYNEQFF.

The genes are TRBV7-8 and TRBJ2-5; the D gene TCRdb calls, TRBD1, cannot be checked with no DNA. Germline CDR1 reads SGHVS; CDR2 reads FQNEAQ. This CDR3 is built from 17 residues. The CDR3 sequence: CASSLVVDRGQRETQYF.

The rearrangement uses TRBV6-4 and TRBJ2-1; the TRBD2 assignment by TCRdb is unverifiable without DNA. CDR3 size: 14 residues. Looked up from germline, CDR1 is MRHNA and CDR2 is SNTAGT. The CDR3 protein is CASSVGSGSSEQFF.